This T cell receptor beta chain stems from a study of cytomegalovirus exposure and HLA in healthy donors. The overall study: The roughly 130 validation repertoires, a later analysis reported, used the same platform as the approximately 730 repertoires from the first cohort.

With regard to this clone: What it binds is not known.

General study points: In the 120 validation repertoires, about 94% of cluster scores exceeded 0, per a later analysis. Using the classifier, cytomegalovirus status was reportedly diagnosed with high specificity and sensitivity.

TCRdb keeps only in-frame clones here, not all; method: immunoSEQ multiplex PCR. The data hold over 85,000 clones, with approximately 94% observed a single time. The germline V gene encodes CDR1 KGHSH and CDR2 LQKENI. This CDR3 has 16 amino acids. J was trimmed by 6 bases and V by 0 bases; bases with no gene match: 6. Sequencing was done on a sample of PBMCs. V usage is TRBV18 and J usage is TRBJ2-1, with 9 bases matching TRBD2. The clonotype originates from a woman between 18 and 29 years old in good health and CMV-seronegative. The CDR3 nucleotides are TGTGCCAGCTCACCACCGATGAGCGGGAGGATCAATGAGCAGTTCTTC. Protein sequence: CASSPPMSGRINEQFF.